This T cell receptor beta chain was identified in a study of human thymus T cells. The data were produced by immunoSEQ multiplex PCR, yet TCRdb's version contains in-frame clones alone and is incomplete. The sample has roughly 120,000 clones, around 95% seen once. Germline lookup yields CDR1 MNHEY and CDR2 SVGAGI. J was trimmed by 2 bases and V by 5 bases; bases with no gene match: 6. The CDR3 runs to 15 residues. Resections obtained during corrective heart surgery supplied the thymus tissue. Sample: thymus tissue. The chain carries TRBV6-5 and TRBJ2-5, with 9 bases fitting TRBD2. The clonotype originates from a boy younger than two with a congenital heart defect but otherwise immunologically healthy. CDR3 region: CASSHSGGTQETQYF. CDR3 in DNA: TGTGCCAGCAGTCATAGCGGGGGCACTCAAGAGACCCAGTACTTC.